Listed below are T cell receptor beta chains from one sample, sequenced in a study of regulatory T cells in long-lasting Graves disease. TCRdb re-called the multiplex PCR reads with MiXCR, one entry per CDR3 protein. The sample includes fewer than 550,000 distinct CDR3 sequences, roughly 15% seen only once; the top ten take under 30%. These records were also assigned to another study, of T cells in Graves' hyperthyroidism and ophthalmopathy.

Sequenced here: peripheral blood mononuclear cells (PBMCs), sampled at new diagnosis, from a patient treated with antithyroid drugs. These receptors came from a woman younger than 30 with Graves disease. The CDR3 runs from the conserved cysteine through the conserved F or W. A D gene is named only where the DNA matches it firmly. Only some rows state a clone size, as once, few, many or a class for expanded clones.

v_call,j_call,clone_size,d_call,cdr3_aa,cdr3_nt
TRBV6-1,TRBJ2-2,many,NA,CASGGGGPLRELFF,TGTGCCAGTGGGGGTGGAGGGCCGCTCCGGGAGCTGTTTTTT
TRBV28,TRBJ1-2,many,NA,CASSLSGQGTRGYTF,TGTGCCAGCAGTTTATCCGGGCAGGGCACGCGAGGCTACACCTTC
TRBV7-9,TRBJ2-7,many,TRBD2,CASSLGRGLAGAEQYF,TGTGCCAGCAGCTTAGGGAGGGGGCTAGCGGGAGCCGAGCAGTACTTC
TRBV28,TRBJ2-7,few,NA,CASSLQGRDYEQYF,TGTGCCAGCAGTTTACAGGGAAGGGACTACGAGCAGTACTTC
TRBV9,TRBJ2-3,NA,NA,CASSVVDDTQYF,TGTGCCAGCAGCGTAGTGGACGATACGCAGTATTTT
TRBV4-1,TRBJ1-3,few,TRBD1,CASSQEGRGRGNTIYF,TGCGCCAGCAGCCAAGAGGGGAGGGGGCGAGGAAACACCATATATTTT
TRBV28,TRBJ2-4,few,TRBD2,CASSLLTWPSGIAKNIQYF,TGTGCCAGCAGTTTACTCACCTGGCCTAGCGGAATAGCCAAAAACATTCAGTACTTC
TRBV10-2,TRBJ2-5,NA,NA,CATTRGPSGSQYF,TGCGCCACCACGCGGGGACCCTCAGGGTCCCAGTACTTC
TRBV3-1,TRBJ1-2,few,TRBD1,CASSRDRGRSYGYTF,TGTGCCAGCAGCCGAGACAGGGGGCGTAGCTATGGCTACACCTTC
TRBV20-1,TRBJ1-1,many,NA,CSARLEEGTEAFF,TGCAGTGCAAGACTGGAGGAGGGCACTGAAGCTTTCTTT
TRBV2,TRBJ2-5,NA,TRBD1,CASSRTGDSVETQYF,TGTGCCAGCAGCCGGACAGGGGACTCCGTGGAGACCCAGTACTTC
TRBV6-1,TRBJ2-5,many,TRBD2,CASTGTSGRPGVETQYF,TGTGCCAGCACTGGGACTAGCGGGAGGCCGGGGGTAGAGACCCAGTACTTC
TRBV7-8,TRBJ2-5,few,NA,CASSLEGTEETQYF,TGTGCCAGCAGCTTGGAAGGGACCGAAGAGACCCAGTACTTC
TRBV24-1,TRBJ2-1,NA,TRBD2,CATSGPGLAYNEQFF,TGTGCCACCAGTGGCCCGGGACTAGCCTACAATGAGCAGTTCTTC
TRBV14,TRBJ2-1,many,TRBD2,CASSQPGGLVGVGNEQFF,TGTGCCAGCAGCCAACCCGGCGGACTAGTGGGAGTAGGCAATGAGCAGTTCTTC
TRBV7-2,TRBJ1-2,many,TRBD1,CASTLGQGNGYTF,TGTGCCAGCACCTTGGGACAGGGGAATGGCTACACCTTC
TRBV6-1,TRBJ2-6,many,NA,CASSYDPRVSGANVLTF,TGTGCCAGCAGCTATGATCCCAGGGTATCTGGGGCCAACGTCCTGACTTTC
TRBV11-2,TRBJ2-1,many,NA,CASSPLTGYNEQFF,TGTGCCAGCAGCCCCCTGACAGGCTACAATGAGCAGTTCTTC
TRBV29-1,TRBJ2-2,many,NA,CSVGGPRSGELFF,TGCAGCGTTGGGGGACCTCGCTCCGGGGAGCTGTTTTTT
TRBV7-9,TRBJ2-7,many,TRBD1,CASSFGRKGATGEQYF,TGTGCCAGCAGCTTTGGTAGGAAGGGGGCGACTGGTGAGCAGTACTTC
TRBV9,TRBJ1-1,many,NA,CASSVGGGSEAFF,TGTGCCAGCAGCGTAGGGGGGGGCTCTGAAGCTTTCTTT
TRBV29-1,TRBJ2-3,NA,TRBD2,CSARDYNTDTQYF,TGCAGCGCTAGGGACTACAACACAGATACGCAGTATTTT
TRBV2,TRBJ2-2,many,TRBD2,CASKGTSATGELFF,TGTGCCAGCAAGGGGACTAGCGCCACCGGGGAGCTGTTTTTT
TRBV20-1,TRBJ2-3,many,NA,CSAPKGKDTQYF,TGCAGTGCTCCCAAGGGAAAGGATACGCAGTATTTT
TRBV18,TRBJ1-1,NA,NA,CASSPQEGHTEAFF,TGTGCCAGCTCACCACAGGAGGGGCACACTGAAGCTTTCTTT
TRBV10-3,TRBJ2-5,NA,NA,CAISEEETQYF,TGTGCCATCAGTGAAGAAGAGACCCAGTACTTC
TRBV30,TRBJ1-1,many,NA,CAWDDMNTEAFF,TGTGCCTGGGACGATATGAACACTGAAGCTTTCTTT
TRBV19,TRBJ2-1,few,TRBD2,CASSINPGGPREQFF,TGTGCCAGTAGTATAAACCCGGGGGGACCTAGGGAGCAGTTCTTC
TRBV29-1,TRBJ2-1,few,NA,CSVEVGSAVKYNEQFF,TGCAGCGTTGAAGTCGGCTCTGCGGTCAAGTACAATGAGCAGTTCTTC
TRBV6-1,TRBJ1-2,many,NA,CASSRNRNYYGYTF,TGTGCCAGCAGTCGAAACAGGAACTACTATGGCTACACCTTC
TRBV3-1,TRBJ1-2,NA,NA,CATSPGENGYTF,TGTGCCACCTCTCCTGGGGAGAATGGCTACACCTTC
TRBV11-2,TRBJ1-2,many,TRBD1,CASSYAGTGNYGYTF,TGTGCCAGCAGCTATGCCGGGACAGGGAACTATGGCTACACCTTC
TRBV12-5,TRBJ1-5,few,NA,CASGFNQPQHF,TGTGCTAGTGGTTTCAATCAGCCCCAGCATTTT
TRBV11-2,TRBJ2-7,many,NA,CASSPKPVYEQYF,TGTGCCAGCAGCCCAAAGCCCGTCTACGAGCAGTACTTC
TRBV28,TRBJ2-7,many,NA,CASSPKQGGLSYYEQYF,TGTGCCAGCAGTCCTAAACAGGGGGGGCTCTCTTACTACGAGCAGTACTTC
TRBV11-3,TRBJ2-1,few,NA,CASSNTGGWNEQFF,TGTGCCAGCAGCAACACCGGGGGATGGAATGAGCAGTTCTTC
TRBV19,TRBJ2-2,NA,NA,CASSIEGRGTGELFF,TGTGCCAGTAGTATTGAAGGGAGAGGGACCGGGGAGCTGTTTTTT
TRBV18,TRBJ1-5,NA,NA,CASSPNQANQPQHF,TGTGCCAGCTCACCAAATCAGGCCAATCAGCCCCAGCATTTT
TRBV28,TRBJ2-3,NA,NA,CASRAGTTSTDTQYF,TGTGCCAGCAGAGCCGGGACAACTAGCACAGATACGCAGTATTTT
TRBV2,TRBJ2-3,NA,NA,CASGESKDLTPTDTQYF,TGTGCCAGCGGTGAATCTAAGGACCTCACCCCCACAGATACGCAGTATTTT
TRBV7-9,TRBJ2-2,many,TRBD2,CASSLAAGVITGELFF,TGTGCCAGCAGCTTGGCAGCGGGAGTTATCACCGGGGAGCTGTTTTTT
TRBV13,TRBJ2-3,NA,NA,CASSFRDGGPDTQYF,TGTGCCAGCAGCTTCAGGGATGGGGGGCCAGATACGCAGTATTTT
TRBV10-3,TRBJ1-1,NA,NA,CAIRIDPNTEAFF,TGTGCCATCAGGATCGATCCCAACACTGAAGCTTTCTTT
TRBV28,TRBJ2-2,many,NA,CATARWVNTGELFF,TGTGCCACCGCCCGGTGGGTTAACACCGGGGAGCTGTTTTTT
TRBV7-2,TRBJ2-7,many,TRBD1,CASSLTGVQSEQYF,TGTGCCAGCAGCTTAACAGGGGTCCAATCCGAGCAGTACTTC
TRBV28,TRBJ2-7,many,NA,CASSLWGAGSGDEQYF,TGTGCCAGCAGTTTATGGGGGGCGGGGTCGGGGGACGAGCAGTACTTC
TRBV3-1,TRBJ2-1,many,NA,CASSPTHYNEQFF,TGTGCCAGCAGCCCCACCCACTACAATGAGCAGTTCTTC
TRBV28,TRBJ2-7,few,NA,CASSAHGLAEDEQYF,TGTGCCAGCAGTGCCCACGGGTTAGCGGAGGATGAGCAGTACTTC
TRBV12-3/TRBV12-4,TRBJ2-1,many,TRBD2,CASSLGREGNEQFF,TGTGCCAGCAGTTTGGGGCGGGAGGGCAATGAGCAGTTCTTC
TRBV19,TRBJ1-1,many,NA,CASSIELNTEAFF,TGTGCCAGTAGTATTGAACTGAACACTGAAGCTTTCTTT
TRBV29-1,TRBJ2-3,few,NA,CSAPGRTSTDTQYF,TGCAGCGCCCCGGGACGTACTAGCACAGATACGCAGTATTTT